Listed here are 31 T cell receptor beta chains from one sample, sequenced in a study of Graves' ophthalmopathy and Graves' hyperthyroidism. Investigators amplified TCR beta CDR3 regions from RNA transcripts. RT-PCR was first run with HTBI primers, then multiplex PCR in a second round. TCRdb used MiXCR to reprocess the multiplex PCR reads, holding one entry per CDR3 protein. The sample contains under 350,000 distinct CDR3 sequences, 15% to 20% of which appear only once. Sequencing input: peripheral blood. The receptors here all came from an adult man with Graves' ophthalmopathy.

V gene TRBV28 combines with J gene TRBJ2-7; 10 bases fit TRBD2. The germline V gene encodes CDR1 MDHEN and CDR2 SYDVKM. The CDR3 contains 14 residues. V was clipped by 3 bases and J by 3 bases; unmatched bases: 2. CDR3 in amino acids: CASSFSGRIYEQYF. The CDR3 region has the DNA TGTGCCAGCAGTTTTAGCGGGAGGATCTACGAGCAGTACTTC. Complete variable domain (other parts from reference TRBV28 and TRBJ2-7): DVKVTQSSRYLVKRTGEKVFLECVQDMDHENMFWYRQDPGLGLRLIYFSYDVKMKEKGDIPEGYSVSREKKERFSLILESASTNQTSMYLCASSFSGRIYEQYFGPGTRLTVT.

This sequence joins TRBV12-3 or TRBV12-4 and TRBJ2-2, with 10 bases identical to TRBD1. The CDR3 is made up of 16 amino acids. After removal of 6 bases from V and 4 bases from J, the junction contained 8 bases not matched to a gene. The CDR3 region is CASSLGQGTFTGELFF. DNA of the CDR3: TGTGCCAGCAGCCTGGGACAGGGGACCTTCACCGGGGAGCTGTTTTTT.

This clonotype was counted at least ten times. This chain links TRBV20-1 with TRBJ2-5; no clear D. The V end was cut by 8 bases, the J end by 7 bases, with 20 bases between. The CDR3 totals 13 residues. Germline V gives CDR1 DFQATT, CDR2 SNEGSKA (reference sequence). The CDR3 DNA follows: TGCAGTACCTCCGTCGCCGATGGCAGGACCCAGTACTTC. Residues: CSTSVADGRTQYF.

This clonotype was seen more than once but under ten times. This may stem from a read error, because a much larger clone lies one nucleotide away. The V call is TRBV6-2 or TRBV6-3, the J call TRBJ2-7, with 12 bases lining up with TRBD2. J gave up 0 bases and V 6 bases, and 12 bases lay outside the gene matches. Germline V gene lookup returns CDR1 MNHEY and CDR2 SVGEGT. The CDR3 loop spans 18 amino acids. The CDR3 nucleotides read TGTGCCAGCAGGTTACTAGCGGGGGGTCGTCCTCTCTCCTACGAGCAGTACTTC. Its translation: CASRLLAGGRPLSYEQYF.

This clonotype appeared many times. This chain connects TRBV5-4 to TRBJ2-7; D is ambiguous. Germline V CDR1 and CDR2: SGHNT, YYREEE (reference sequence). V dropped 4 bases and J dropped 0 bases, with 14 bases sitting between them. CDR3 length equals 15 residues. The CDR3 spells CASSALLGSSYEQYF. CDR3 sequence (DNA): TGTGCCAGCAGCGCCCTGCTAGGCAGCTCCTACGAGCAGTACTTC.

This clonotype occurred many times. The J gene is TRBJ2-5, the V gene TRBV9; 9 bases line up with TRBD1. The CDR3 contains 15 residues. Germline-derived CDR1 and CDR2 are SGDLS and YYNGEE. V trimming: 4 bases; J trimming: 0 bases; junction bases outside the gene matches: 4. The CDR3 loop reads CASSFRDRDQETQYF. The CDR3 DNA is TGTGCCAGCAGCTTCCGGGACAGGGACCAAGAGACCCAGTACTTC. Full variable domain (missing parts from reference TRBV9 and TRBJ2-5): DSGVTQTPKHLITATGQRVTLRCSPRSGDLSVYWYQQSLDQGLQFLIQYYNGEERAKGNILERFSAQQFPDLHSELNLSSLELGDSALYFCASSFRDRDQETQYFGPGTRLLVL.

Comments on this clonotype: A clone one base away is much larger, so this may be a read error. The chain is built from TRBV2 and TRBJ2-5; maybe TRBD2 (6 bases). The germline CDR1 and CDR2 sequences are SNHLY and FYNNEI. The CDR3 covers 12 residues. DNA of the CDR3: TGTGCCAGCAGTGAGAGTCTGGGGAGGCCCGGCTTC. It yields the protein CASSESLGRPGF. The complete variable domain, with remaining parts taken from reference TRBV2 and TRBJ2-5, reads EPEVTQTPSHQVTQMGQEVILRCVPISNHLYFYWYRQILGQKVEFLVSFYNNEISEKSEIFDDQFSVERPDGSNFTLKIRSTKLEDSAMYFCASSESLGRPGFGPGTRLLVL.

The chain has TRBV6-2 or TRBV6-3 and TRBJ2-7; D is ambiguous. CDR3 length equals 12 residues. The V gene's germline CDR1 is MNHEY and CDR2 SVGEGT. The ends were cut back, 2 bases at V and 2 bases at J, with 4 bases in the middle. As DNA, the CDR3 is TGTGCCAGCAGTTACAGACCCTACGAGCAGTACTTC. Protein sequence: CASSYRPYEQYF.

Ten or more counts support this clonotype. The V call is TRBV7-8, the J call TRBJ2-7; the D is unclear. V dropped 3 bases and J dropped 6 bases, with 6 bases sitting between them. Germline assignment: CDR1 SGHVS and CDR2 FQNEAQ. This CDR3 comprises 11 residues. This CDR3 is CASSLYGEQYF. In DNA, the CDR3 is TGTGCCAGCAGCTTGTATGGCGAGCAGTACTTC.

In its sample, this clonotype was seen many times. The V and J genes are TRBV5-1 and TRBJ2-6; D unclear. This CDR3 is built from 14 residues. Trimming took off 2 bases at V and 0 bases at J, with 3 bases between the two ends. The germline V gene encodes CDR1 SGHRS and CDR2 YFSETQ. The CDR3 DNA reads TGCGCCAGCAGCTTTGACTCTGGGGCCAACGTCCTGACTTTC. This translates into CASSFDSGANVLTF.

Many counts were recorded for this clonotype. V is TRBV6-5 and J is TRBJ1-1; D may be TRBD1 (6 bases). This CDR3 spans 13 amino acids. Germline V gives CDR1 MNHEY, CDR2 SVGAGI. Trimming stripped 6 bases from V and 5 bases from J, with 13 bases between. The DNA of the CDR3 is TGTGCCAGCAGCTCAGGAACAGGGACTGAAGCTTTCTTT. Translated: CASSSGTGTEAFF.

This clonotype showed up many times. This chain joins TRBV6-1 and TRBJ2-5, with TRBD2 identical over 8 bases. The germline V gene encodes CDR1 MNHNS and CDR2 SASEGT. The CDR3 loop spans 14 amino acids. Germline trimming cut 10 bases from V and 5 bases from J; bases unmatched to any gene: 12. The CDR3 DNA follows: TGTGCCACCACAGGACTAGCCTCCCGGGAGACCCAGTACTTC. It yields the protein CATTGLASRETQYF.

This clonotype was observed many times. This chain uses TRBV12-3 or TRBV12-4 with TRBJ1-5, with D possibly being TRBD1 (5 bases). The CDR3 is made up of 14 amino acids. The V gene lost 1 base and the J gene lost 7 bases, with 11 bases spanning the gap. CDR3: CASSLGGEQQPQHF. The CDR3, as DNA: TGTGCCAGCAGTTTAGGAGGGGAACAACAGCCCCAGCATTTT.

The J gene is TRBJ2-7, the V gene TRBV6-1; D gene unclear. Trimming stripped 6 bases from V and 1 base from J, with 10 bases between. Germline CDR1 is MNHNS and CDR2 is SASEGT. This CDR3 region has 13 residues. Here the CDR3 reads CASRLMTSYEQYF. The DNA for the CDR3 is TGTGCCAGCAGACTGATGACTTCCTACGAGCAGTACTTC.

This clonotype was counted between two and nine times. This chain links TRBV3-1 with TRBJ1-5, with no clear D. The V end was cut by 1 base, the J end by 6 bases, with 7 bases between. The CDR3 is 13 residues long. Germline values: CDR1 LGHDT, CDR2 YNNKEL (reference sequence). CDR3 amino acids: CASSQASGQPQHF. CDR3 nucleotide sequence: TGTGCCAGCAGCCAAGCCTCAGGTCAGCCCCAGCATTTT.

This clonotype was counted many times. CDR3 sequence: CASSYAGFNTEAFF. CDR3 DNA: TGTGCCAGCAGTTATGCCGGGTTCAACACTGAAGCTTTCTTT. This sequence joins TRBV6-2 or TRBV6-3 and TRBJ1-1; the D is unclear. Trimming took off 3 bases at V and 2 bases at J, with 10 bases between the two ends. Germline V gives CDR1 MNHEY, CDR2 SVGEGT. The CDR3 spans 14 residues.

This clonotype was counted many times. The gene calls are TRBV5-1 and TRBJ1-3; 10 bases are shared with TRBD1. The V segment lost 3 bases and the J segment 3 bases; nucleotides outside the gene matches: 6. In germline, CDR1 is SGHRS, CDR2 YFSETQ. CDR3 size: 16 residues. CDR3 loop: CASSSMDRGDGNTIYF. The CDR3 DNA reads as TGCGCCAGCAGCTCAATGGACAGGGGGGATGGAAACACCATATATTTT.

This clonotype has ten or more counts. The CDR3 is CSVAGRMNTEAFF. The CDR3 bases are TGCAGCGTTGCGGGCCGTATGAACACTGAAGCTTTCTTT. V usage is TRBV29-1 and J usage is TRBJ1-1, with D unclear. Germline V CDR1 and CDR2: SQVTM, ANQGSEA. The CDR3 extends over 13 amino acids. The V gene lost 4 bases and the J gene lost 0 bases, with 9 bases spanning the gap.

This clonotype was seen at least ten times. J is TRBJ1-5 and V is TRBV7-9; perhaps TRBD1 as D (6 bases). The CDR3 contains 17 residues. Germline V gives CDR1 SEHNR, CDR2 FQNEAQ (reference sequence). V was shortened by 5 bases and J by 0 bases, with 17 bases between the two germline ends. The CDR3 bases are TGTGCCAGCAGCCCTGAGGCGGGACAAGATAGCAATCAGCCCCAGCATTTT. Encoded protein: CASSPEAGQDSNQPQHF.

This clonotype was seen ten or more times. The chain employs TRBV29-1 and TRBJ2-5, with 9 bases identical to TRBD1. The V and J ends lost 7 bases and 4 bases, in that order; junction bases with no gene match: 4. This CDR3 has 12 amino acids. CDR1 SQVTM and CDR2 ANQGSEA come from the germline V gene. This CDR3 is CSGGQGGETQYF. The DNA for the CDR3 is TGCAGCGGGGGACAGGGAGGAGAGACCCAGTACTTC.

This clonotype was picked up many times. The chain employs TRBV7-4 and TRBJ2-7; D remains unclear. This CDR3 comprises 10 residues. Germline V CDR1 and CDR2: SGHVT, SQSDAQ. Trimming shortened V by 4 bases and J by 3 bases, and 1 base separated the two germline ends. CDR3 nucleotides: TGTGCCAGCAGCTGCTACGAGCAGTACTTC. This translates into CASSCYEQYF.

Many counts were recorded for this clonotype. The chain couples TRBV19 to TRBJ1-1; D may be TRBD1 (5 bases). Germline loops: CDR1 LNHDA, CDR2 SQIVND (reference sequence). The CDR3 runs to 11 residues. V was cut by 6 bases and J by 7 bases, with 9 bases left in between. CDR3 sequence (DNA): TGTGCCAGTAGCTTGGGGCTTGAAGCTTTCTTT. Translated: CASSLGLEAFF.

The chain combines TRBV6-1 with TRBJ2-5, with D perhaps TRBD1 or TRBD2 (5 bases each). Germline CDR1 and CDR2: MNHNS and SASEGT. This CDR3 contains 15 residues. The germline V and J ends were trimmed by 0 bases and 5 bases, with 13 bases remaining between them. CDR3 residues: CASSEAPGARETQYF. CDR3 in DNA: TGTGCCAGCAGTGAAGCGCCCGGGGCGCGGGAGACCCAGTACTTC.

This clonotype was recorded many times. The rearrangement joins TRBV6-2 or TRBV6-3 to TRBJ2-2; 8 bases match TRBD1. V shed 0 bases, J shed 7 bases, and the junction held 1 base outside the gene matches. The CDR3 has 14 amino acids. The germline V gene encodes CDR1 MNHEY and CDR2 SVGEGT. In nucleotides, the CDR3 is TGTGCCAGCAGTTACTCCGGACAGGGCGGGGAGCTGTTTTTT. Its translation is CASSYSGQGGELFF.

The J gene is TRBJ2-5, the V gene TRBV11-2, with 12 bases fitting TRBD2. With 1 base clipped from V and 2 bases from J, the junction kept 5 bases outside the gene matches. Germline-derived CDR1 and CDR2 are SGHAT and FQNNGV. CDR3 size: 17 residues. As DNA, the CDR3 is TGTGCCAGCAGCTTAGGTCTAGCGGGGGGGATACAAGAGACCCAGTACTTC. Translated: CASSLGLAGGIQETQYF.

This clonotype was detected many times. This sequence joins TRBV6-1 and TRBJ1-6; a weak D match, TRBD1 (5 bases). The V gene lost 4 bases and the J gene lost 8 bases, with 15 bases spanning the gap. Per germline, CDR1 MNHNS and CDR2 SASEGT. The CDR3 is 15 residues long. This CDR3 reads CASSVSRGSYSPLHF. The CDR3 DNA reads as TGTGCCAGCAGTGTCTCTCGGGGGTCTTATTCACCCCTCCACTTT.

This clonotype showed up many times. The V call is TRBV28, the J call TRBJ2-5, with 9 positions matching TRBD2. The germline V gene has CDR1 MDHEN and CDR2 SYDVKM. V dropped 4 bases and J dropped 5; count of bases not matched to a gene: 5. This CDR3 has 14 residues. The CDR3, as DNA: TGTGCCAGCAGTTCTACCGGGACTAGCGAGACCCAGTACTTC. This translates into CASSSTGTSETQYF.

At least ten counts were recorded for this clonotype. The CDR3 DNA sequence: TGTGCCAGCAGCTCACAGGGGGGGGGGCCTGACGAGCAGTACTTC. It yields the protein CASSSQGGGPDEQYF. V is TRBV7-2 and J is TRBJ2-7, with a possible D match to TRBD1 (8 bases). Trimming removed 4 bases from V and 5 bases from J, with 18 bases in between. In germline, CDR1 is SGHTA, CDR2 FQGNSA. The length of the CDR3 is 15 residues.

The sample holds many counts of this clonotype. The chain employs TRBV6-2 or TRBV6-3 and TRBJ2-7; D is unresolved. The germline V gene encodes CDR1 MNHEY and CDR2 SVGEGT. The CDR3 loop spans 11 amino acids. Trimming pared 1 base from V and 5 bases from J, leaving 3 bases between. The CDR3 loop reads CASSYLNEQYF. In DNA form, the CDR3 reads TGTGCCAGCAGTTACTTGAACGAGCAGTACTTC.

This clonotype was counted ten times or more. V and J are TRBV11-2 and TRBJ1-3, with 8 bases matching TRBD1. Germline V gene lookup returns CDR1 SGHAT and CDR2 FQNNGV. After removal of 4 bases from V and 0 bases from J, the junction contained 5 bases not matched to a gene. The CDR3 loop spans 16 amino acids. The CDR3 here is CASSSGQGYSGNTIYF. In nucleotides, the CDR3 is TGTGCCAGCAGCTCCGGACAGGGCTACTCTGGAAACACCATATATTTT.

J is TRBJ2-4 and V is TRBV6-1; TRBD2 is a possible D gene (5 bases). Germline CDR1 MNHNS, CDR2 SASEGT. V lost 1 base and J 9 bases, leaving 13 bases between the germline ends. The CDR3 extends over 14 amino acids. The CDR3 here is CASSEETTGFIQYF. The CDR3 nucleotides are TGTGCCAGCAGTGAAGAGACGACGGGGTTCATTCAGTACTTC.